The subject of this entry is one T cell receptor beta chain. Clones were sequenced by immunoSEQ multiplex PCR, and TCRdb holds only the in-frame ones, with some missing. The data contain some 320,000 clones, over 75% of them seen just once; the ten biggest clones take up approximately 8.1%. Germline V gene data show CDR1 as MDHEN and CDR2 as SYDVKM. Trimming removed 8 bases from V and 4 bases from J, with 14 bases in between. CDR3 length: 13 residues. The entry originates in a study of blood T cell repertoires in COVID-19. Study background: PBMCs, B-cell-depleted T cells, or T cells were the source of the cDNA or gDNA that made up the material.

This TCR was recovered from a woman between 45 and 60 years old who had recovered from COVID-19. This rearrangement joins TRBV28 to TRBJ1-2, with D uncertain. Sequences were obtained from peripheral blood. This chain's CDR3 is CASERTASYGYTF. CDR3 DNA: TGTGCCAGCGAACGTACAGCAAGCTATGGCTACACCTTC.